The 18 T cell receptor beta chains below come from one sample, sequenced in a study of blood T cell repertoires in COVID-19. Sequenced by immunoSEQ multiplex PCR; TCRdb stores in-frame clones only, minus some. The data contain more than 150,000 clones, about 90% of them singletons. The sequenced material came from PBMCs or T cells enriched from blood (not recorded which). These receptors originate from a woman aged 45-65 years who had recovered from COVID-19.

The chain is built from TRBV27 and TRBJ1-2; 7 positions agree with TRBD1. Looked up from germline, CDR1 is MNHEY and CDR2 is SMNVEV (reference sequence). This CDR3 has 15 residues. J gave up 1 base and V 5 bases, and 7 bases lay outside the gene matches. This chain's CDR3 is CASSTRQGGNYGYTF. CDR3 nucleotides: TGTGCCAGCAGTACCAGACAGGGAGGTAACTATGGCTACACCTTC.

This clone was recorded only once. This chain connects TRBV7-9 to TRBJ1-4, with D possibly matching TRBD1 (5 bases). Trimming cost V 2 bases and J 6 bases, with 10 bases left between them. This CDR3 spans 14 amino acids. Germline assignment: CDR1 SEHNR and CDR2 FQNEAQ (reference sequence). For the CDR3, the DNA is TGTGCCAGCAGCTTACACCAGGGTGATGAAAAACTGTTTTTT. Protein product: CASSLHQGDEKLFF.

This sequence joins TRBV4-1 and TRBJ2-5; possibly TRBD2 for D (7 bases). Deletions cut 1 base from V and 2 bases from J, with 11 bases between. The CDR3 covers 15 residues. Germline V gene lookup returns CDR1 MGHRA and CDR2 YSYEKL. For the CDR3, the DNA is TGCGCCAGCAGCCAAGGGGGGGGGCGTCAAGAGACCCAGTACTTC. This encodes CASSQGGGRQETQYF.

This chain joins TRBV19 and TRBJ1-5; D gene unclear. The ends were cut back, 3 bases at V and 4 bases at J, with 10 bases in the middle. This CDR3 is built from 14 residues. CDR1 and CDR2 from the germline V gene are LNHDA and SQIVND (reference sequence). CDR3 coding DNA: TGTGCCAGTAGTATCGCGTCACTAAATCAGCCCCAGCATTTT. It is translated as CASSIASLNQPQHF.

CDR3 region: CASSYRRRGLYGYTF. The DNA of the CDR3 is TGTGCCAGCAGTTACAGGAGAAGGGGACTCTATGGCTACACCTTC. The J gene is TRBJ1-2, the V gene TRBV6-5, with a tentative D call TRBD1 (5 bases). The CDR3 is 15 residues long. Germline V gives CDR1 MNHEY, CDR2 SVGAGI. Trimming pared 2 bases from V and 4 bases from J, leaving 14 bases between.

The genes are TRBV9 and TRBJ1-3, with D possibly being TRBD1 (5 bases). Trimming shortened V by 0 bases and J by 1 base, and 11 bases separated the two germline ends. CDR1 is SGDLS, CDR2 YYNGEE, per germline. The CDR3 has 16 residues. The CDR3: CASSVATRGSGNTIYF. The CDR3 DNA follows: TGTGCCAGCAGCGTAGCTACCCGGGGGTCTGGAAACACCATATATTTT. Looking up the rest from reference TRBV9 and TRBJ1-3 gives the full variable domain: DSGVTQTPKHLITATGQRVTLRCSPRSGDLSVYWYQQSLDQGLQFLIQYYNGEERAKGNILERFSAQQFPDLHSELNLSSLELGDSALYFCASSVATRGSGNTIYFGEGSWLTVV.

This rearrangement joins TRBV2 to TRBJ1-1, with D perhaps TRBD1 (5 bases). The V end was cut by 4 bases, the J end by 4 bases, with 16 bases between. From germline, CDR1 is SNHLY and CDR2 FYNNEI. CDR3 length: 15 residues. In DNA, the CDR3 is TGTGCCAGCAGTGTGAGGGGAGGGTACGGCACTGAAGCTTTCTTT. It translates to CASSVRGGYGTEAFF. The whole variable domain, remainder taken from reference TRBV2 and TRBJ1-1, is EPEVTQTPSHQVTQMGQEVILRCVPISNHLYFYWYRQILGQKVEFLVSFYNNEISEKSEIFDDQFSVERPDGSNFTLKIRSTKLEDSAMYFCASSVRGGYGTEAFFGQGTRLTVV.

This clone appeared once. The CDR3, as DNA: TGTGCCATCAGTGAGTCGCAGATTTCGACCTACGAGCAGTACTTC. This translates into CAISESQISTYEQYF. The rearrangement uses TRBV10-3 and TRBJ2-7; D is unclear. With 0 bases removed from V and 2 bases from J, the gap between germline ends came to 11 bases. The CDR3 is 15 residues long. In germline, CDR1 is ENHRY, CDR2 SYGVKD.

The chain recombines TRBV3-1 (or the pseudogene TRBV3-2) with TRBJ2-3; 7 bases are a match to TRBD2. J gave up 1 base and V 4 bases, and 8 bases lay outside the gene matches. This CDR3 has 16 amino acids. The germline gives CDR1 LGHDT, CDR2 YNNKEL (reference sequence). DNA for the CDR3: TGTGCCAGCAGCCTCCTGGGCAGCGGGGGCACAGATACGCAGTATTTT. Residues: CASSLLGSGGTDTQYF.

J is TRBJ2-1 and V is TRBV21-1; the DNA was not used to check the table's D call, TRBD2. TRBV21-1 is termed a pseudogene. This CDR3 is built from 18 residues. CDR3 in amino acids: CASSKEGRWTSGYNEQFF. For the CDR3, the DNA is TGTGCCAGCAGCAAAGAAGGGCGGTGGACTAGCGGATACAATGAGCAGTTCTTC.

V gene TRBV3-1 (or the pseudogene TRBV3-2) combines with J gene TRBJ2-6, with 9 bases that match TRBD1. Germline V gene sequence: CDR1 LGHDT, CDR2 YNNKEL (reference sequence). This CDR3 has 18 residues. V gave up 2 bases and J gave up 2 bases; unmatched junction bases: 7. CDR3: CASSQRGTGQAGANVLTF. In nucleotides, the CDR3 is TGTGCCAGCAGCCAACGCGGGACAGGGCAGGCTGGGGCCAACGTCCTGACTTTC.

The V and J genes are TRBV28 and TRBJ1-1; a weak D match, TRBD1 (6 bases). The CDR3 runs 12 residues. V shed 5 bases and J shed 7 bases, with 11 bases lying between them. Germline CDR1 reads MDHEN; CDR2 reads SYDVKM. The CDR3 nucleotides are TGTGCCAGCAGTCAGCTACAGGGTGAAGCTTTCTTT. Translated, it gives CASSQLQGEAFF. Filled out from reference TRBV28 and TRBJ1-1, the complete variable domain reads DVKVTQSSRYLVKRTGEKVFLECVQDMDHENMFWYRQDPGLGLRLIYFSYDVKMKEKGDIPEGYSVSREKKERFSLILESASTNQTSMYLCASSQLQGEAFFGQGTRLTVV.

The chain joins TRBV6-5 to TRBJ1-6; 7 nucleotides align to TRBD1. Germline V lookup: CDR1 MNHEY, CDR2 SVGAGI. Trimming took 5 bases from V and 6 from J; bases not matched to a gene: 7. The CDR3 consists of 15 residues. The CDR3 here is CASSRRTGPNSPLHF. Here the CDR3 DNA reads TGTGCCAGCAGTAGGCGGACAGGCCCTAATTCACCCCTCCACTTT.

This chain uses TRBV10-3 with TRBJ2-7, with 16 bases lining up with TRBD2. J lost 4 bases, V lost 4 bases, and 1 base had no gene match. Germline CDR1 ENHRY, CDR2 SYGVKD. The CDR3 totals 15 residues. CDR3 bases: TGTGCCATCAGTGGGGGACTAGCGGGAGGGTACGAGCAGTACTTC. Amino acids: CAISGGLAGGYEQYF.

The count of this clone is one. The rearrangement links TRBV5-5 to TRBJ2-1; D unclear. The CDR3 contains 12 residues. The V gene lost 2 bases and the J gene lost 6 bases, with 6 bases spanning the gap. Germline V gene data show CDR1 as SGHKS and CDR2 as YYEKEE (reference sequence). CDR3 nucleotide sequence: TGTGCCAGCAGCTTTTACAGCAATGAGCAGTTCTTC. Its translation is CASSFYSNEQFF.

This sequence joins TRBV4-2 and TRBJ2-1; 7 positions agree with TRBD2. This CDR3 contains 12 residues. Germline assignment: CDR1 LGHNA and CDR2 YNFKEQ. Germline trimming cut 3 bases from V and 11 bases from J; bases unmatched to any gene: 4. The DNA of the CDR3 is TGTGCCAGCAGCCACCGCGGGAGTCAGCAGTTCTTC. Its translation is CASSHRGSQQFF.

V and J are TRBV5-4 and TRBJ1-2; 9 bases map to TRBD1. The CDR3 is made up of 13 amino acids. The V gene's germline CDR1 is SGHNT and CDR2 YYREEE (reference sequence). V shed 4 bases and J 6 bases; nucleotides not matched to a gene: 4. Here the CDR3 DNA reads TGTGCCAGCAGCGAACAGGGGGCCGATGGCTACACCTTC. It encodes CASSEQGADGYTF.

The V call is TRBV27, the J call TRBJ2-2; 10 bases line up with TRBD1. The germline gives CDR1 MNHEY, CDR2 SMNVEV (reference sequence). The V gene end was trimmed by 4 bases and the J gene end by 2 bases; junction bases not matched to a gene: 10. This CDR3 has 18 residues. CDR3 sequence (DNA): TGTGCCAGCAGTTCCCCTCCCGGGACAGGGGTAAACACCGGGGAGCTGTTTTTT. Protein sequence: CASSSPPGTGVNTGELFF.